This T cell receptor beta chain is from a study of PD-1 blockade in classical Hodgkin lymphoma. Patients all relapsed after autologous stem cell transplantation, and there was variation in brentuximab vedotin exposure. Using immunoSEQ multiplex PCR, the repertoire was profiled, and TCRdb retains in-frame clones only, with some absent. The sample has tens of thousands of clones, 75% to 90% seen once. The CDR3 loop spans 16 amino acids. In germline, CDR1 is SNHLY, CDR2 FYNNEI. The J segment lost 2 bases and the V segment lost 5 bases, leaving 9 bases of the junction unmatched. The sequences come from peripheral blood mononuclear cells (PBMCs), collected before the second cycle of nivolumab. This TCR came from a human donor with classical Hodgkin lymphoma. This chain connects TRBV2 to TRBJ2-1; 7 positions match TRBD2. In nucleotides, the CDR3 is TGTGCCAGCAGTCGAGACGGACTAGTAGCCTACAATGAGCAGTTCTTC. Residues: CASSRDGLVAYNEQFF.